This T cell receptor beta chain appears in the sequencing data of a study of T-cell memory formation after mild COVID-19. General study results and limits: Clones which contracted sat mainly in CM and EM if CD4+, and in EMRA if CD8+. Clones that contracted from day 15 to 85 were balanced CD4/CD8, while later expanders leaned CD4+.

V lost 4 bases and J lost 9, with 13 bases in between. This CDR3 spans 14 amino acids. Germline V CDR1 and CDR2: SGHVS, FQNEAQ. Each CDR3 protein is one row after TCRdb ran MiXCR on the 5' RACE reads. The sample has hundreds of thousands of distinct CDR3 sequences; 16% are singletons. This clonotype was found a few times. The antigen is undetermined. The source material was PBMCs or a T cell subset sorted from them (not recorded which). The rearrangement uses TRBV7-8 and TRBJ1-6, with D tentatively TRBD1 (5 bases). This TCR was sampled from a man between 18 and 29 years old who had mild COVID-19 (a few samples of this study predate the infection). Cell type and time point are not known. As DNA, the CDR3 is TGTGCCAGCAGCTGGGACCTGGTAACTTCACCCCTCCACTTT. As protein: CASSWDLVTSPLHF. Supplemented by reference TRBV7-8 and TRBJ1-6, the full variable domain reads GAGVSQSPRYKVAKRGQDVALRCDPISGHVSLFWYQQALGQGPEFLTYFQNEAQLDKSGLPSDRFFAERPEGSVSTLKIQRTQQEDSAVYLCASSWDLVTSPLHFGNGTRLTVT.